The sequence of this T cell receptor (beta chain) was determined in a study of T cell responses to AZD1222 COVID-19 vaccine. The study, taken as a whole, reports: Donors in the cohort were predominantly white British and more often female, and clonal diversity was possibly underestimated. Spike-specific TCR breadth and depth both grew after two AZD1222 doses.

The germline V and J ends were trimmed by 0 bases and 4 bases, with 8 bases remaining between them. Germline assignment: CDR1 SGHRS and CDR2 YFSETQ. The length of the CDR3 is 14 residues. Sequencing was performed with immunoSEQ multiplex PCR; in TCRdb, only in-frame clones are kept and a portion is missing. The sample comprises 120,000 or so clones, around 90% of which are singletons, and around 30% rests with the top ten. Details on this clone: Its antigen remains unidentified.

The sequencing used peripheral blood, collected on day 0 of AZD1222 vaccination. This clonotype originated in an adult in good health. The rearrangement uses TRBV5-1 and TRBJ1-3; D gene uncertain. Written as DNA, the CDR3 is TGCGCCAGCAGCTTGGGACGCGAGGGAAACACCATATATTTT. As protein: CASSLGREGNTIYF.